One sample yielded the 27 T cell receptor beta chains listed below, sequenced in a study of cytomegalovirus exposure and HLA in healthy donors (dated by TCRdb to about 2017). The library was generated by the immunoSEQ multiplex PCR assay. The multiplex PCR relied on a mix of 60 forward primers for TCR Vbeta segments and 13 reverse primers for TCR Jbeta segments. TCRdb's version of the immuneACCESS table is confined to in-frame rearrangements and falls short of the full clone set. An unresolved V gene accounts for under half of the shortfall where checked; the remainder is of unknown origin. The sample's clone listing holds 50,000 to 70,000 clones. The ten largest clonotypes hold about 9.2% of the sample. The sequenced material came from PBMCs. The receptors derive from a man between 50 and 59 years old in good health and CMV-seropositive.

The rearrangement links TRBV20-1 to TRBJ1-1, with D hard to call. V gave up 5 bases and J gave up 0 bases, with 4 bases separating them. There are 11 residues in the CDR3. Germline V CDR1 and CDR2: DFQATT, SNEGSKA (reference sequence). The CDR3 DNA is TGCAGTGCTTTTATGAACACTGAAGCTTTCTTT. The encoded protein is CSAFMNTEAFF.

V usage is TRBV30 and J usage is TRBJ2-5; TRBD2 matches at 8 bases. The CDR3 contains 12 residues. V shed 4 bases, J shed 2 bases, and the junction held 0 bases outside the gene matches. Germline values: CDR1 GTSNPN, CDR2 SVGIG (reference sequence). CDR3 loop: CAWTSGQETQYF. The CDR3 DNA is TGTGCCTGGACTAGCGGGCAAGAGACCCAGTACTTC.

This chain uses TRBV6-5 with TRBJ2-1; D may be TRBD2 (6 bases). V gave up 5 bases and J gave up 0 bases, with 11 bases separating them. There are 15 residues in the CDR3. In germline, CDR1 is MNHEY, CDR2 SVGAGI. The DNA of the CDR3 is TGTGCCAGCAGTGGGGCGGGAACCTCCTACAATGAGCAGTTCTTC. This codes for CASSGAGTSYNEQFF.

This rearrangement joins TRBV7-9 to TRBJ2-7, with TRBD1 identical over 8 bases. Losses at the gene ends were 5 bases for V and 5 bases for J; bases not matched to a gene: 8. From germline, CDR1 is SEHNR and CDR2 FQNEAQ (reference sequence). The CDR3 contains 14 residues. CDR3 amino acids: CASSVGQGFHEQYF. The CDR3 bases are TGTGCCAGCAGCGTTGGACAGGGTTTCCACGAGCAGTACTTC.

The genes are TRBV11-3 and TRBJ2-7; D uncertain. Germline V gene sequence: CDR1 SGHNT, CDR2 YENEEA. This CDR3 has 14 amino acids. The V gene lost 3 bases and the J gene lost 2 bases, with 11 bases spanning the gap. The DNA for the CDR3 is TGTGCCAGCAGCTTCTTAACAGATCCCTACGAGCAGTACTTC. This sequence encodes CASSFLTDPYEQYF.

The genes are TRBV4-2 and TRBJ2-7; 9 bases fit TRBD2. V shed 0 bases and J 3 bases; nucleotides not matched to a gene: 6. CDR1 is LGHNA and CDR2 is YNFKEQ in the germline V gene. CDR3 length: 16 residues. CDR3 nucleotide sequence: TGTGCCAGCAGCCAAGAATTGGCGGGAGGGCGCTACGAGCAGTACTTC. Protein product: CASSQELAGGRYEQYF.

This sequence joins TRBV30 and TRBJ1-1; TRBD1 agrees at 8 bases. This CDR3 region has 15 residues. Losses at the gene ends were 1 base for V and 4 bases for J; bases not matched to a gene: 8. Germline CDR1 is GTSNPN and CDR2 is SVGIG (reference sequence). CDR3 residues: CAWSDPDREGTEAFF. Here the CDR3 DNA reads TGTGCCTGGAGTGACCCGGACAGGGAGGGCACTGAAGCTTTCTTT.

The CDR3 region is CASSAQGARDEKLFF. The CDR3, as DNA: TGTGCCAGCAGCGCGCAGGGGGCGCGAGATGAAAAACTGTTTTTT. The chain employs TRBV7-3 and TRBJ1-4; 8 nucleotides align to TRBD1. The germline V gene encodes CDR1 SGHTA and CDR2 FQGTGA. After removal of 5 bases from V and 6 bases from J, the junction contained 8 bases not matched to a gene. The CDR3 spans 15 residues.

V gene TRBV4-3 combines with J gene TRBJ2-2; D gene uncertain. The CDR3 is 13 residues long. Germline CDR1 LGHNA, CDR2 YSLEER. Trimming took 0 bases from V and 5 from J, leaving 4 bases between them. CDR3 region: CASSQDRTGELFF. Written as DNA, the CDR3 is TGCGCCAGCAGCCAAGACAGAACCGGGGAGCTGTTTTTT.

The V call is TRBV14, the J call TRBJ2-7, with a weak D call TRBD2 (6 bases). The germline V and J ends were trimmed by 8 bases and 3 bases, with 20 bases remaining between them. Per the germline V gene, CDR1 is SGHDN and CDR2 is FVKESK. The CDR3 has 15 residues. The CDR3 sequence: CASGPTGLLVYEQYF. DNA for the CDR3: TGTGCCAGCGGACCTACGGGACTCCTGGTCTACGAGCAGTACTTC.

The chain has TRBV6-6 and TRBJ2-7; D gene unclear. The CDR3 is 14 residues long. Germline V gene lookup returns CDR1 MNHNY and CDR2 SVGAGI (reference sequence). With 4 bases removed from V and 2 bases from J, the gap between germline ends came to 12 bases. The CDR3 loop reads CASSLDSGAYEQYF. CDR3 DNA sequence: TGTGCCAGCAGTTTAGACTCTGGCGCCTACGAGCAGTACTTC.

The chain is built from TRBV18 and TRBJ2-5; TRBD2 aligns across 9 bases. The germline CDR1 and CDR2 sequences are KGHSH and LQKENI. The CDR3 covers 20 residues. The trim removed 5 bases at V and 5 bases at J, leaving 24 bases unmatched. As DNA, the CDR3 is TGTGCCAGCTCATTAAAACAGGTGATAGCGGGGGACCGAGGAGGGGAGACCCAGTACTTC. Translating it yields CASSLKQVIAGDRGGETQYF. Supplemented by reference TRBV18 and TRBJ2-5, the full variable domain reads NAGVMQNPRHLVRRRGQEARLRCSPMKGHSHVYWYRQLPEEGLKFMVYLQKENIIDESGMPKERFSAEFPKEGPSILRIQQVVRGDSAAYFCASSLKQVIAGDRGGETQYFGPGTRLLVL.

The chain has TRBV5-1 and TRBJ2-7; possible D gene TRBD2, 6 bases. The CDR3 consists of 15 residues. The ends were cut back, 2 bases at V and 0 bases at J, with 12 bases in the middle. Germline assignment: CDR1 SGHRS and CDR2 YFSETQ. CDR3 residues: CASSFGGAYSYEQYF. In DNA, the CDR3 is TGCGCCAGCAGCTTCGGGGGTGCATACTCCTACGAGCAGTACTTC.

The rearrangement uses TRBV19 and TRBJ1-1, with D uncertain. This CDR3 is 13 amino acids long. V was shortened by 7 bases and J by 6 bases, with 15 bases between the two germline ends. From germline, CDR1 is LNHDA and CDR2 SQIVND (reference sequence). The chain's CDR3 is CASTQGPDSEAFF. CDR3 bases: TGTGCCAGTACCCAAGGCCCCGACTCTGAAGCTTTCTTT.

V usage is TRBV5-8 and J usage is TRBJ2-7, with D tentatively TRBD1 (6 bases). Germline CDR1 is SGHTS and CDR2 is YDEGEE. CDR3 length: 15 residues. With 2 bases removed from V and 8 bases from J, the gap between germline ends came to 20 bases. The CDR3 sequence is CASSFAAGTLVKQYF. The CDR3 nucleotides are TGTGCCAGCAGCTTTGCCGCCGGGACACTAGTTAAGCAGTACTTC.

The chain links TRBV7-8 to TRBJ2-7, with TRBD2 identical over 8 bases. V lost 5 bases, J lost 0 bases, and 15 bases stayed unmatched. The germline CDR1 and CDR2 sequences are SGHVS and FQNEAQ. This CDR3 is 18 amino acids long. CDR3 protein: CASSRPTTTSGNSYEQYF. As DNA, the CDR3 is TGTGCCAGCAGCCGTCCGACTACTACTAGCGGCAACTCCTACGAGCAGTACTTC.

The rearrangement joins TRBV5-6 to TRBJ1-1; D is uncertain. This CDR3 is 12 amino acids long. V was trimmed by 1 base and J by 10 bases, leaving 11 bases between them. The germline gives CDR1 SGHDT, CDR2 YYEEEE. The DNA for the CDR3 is TGTGCCAGCAGCTTGACAGATGGTCGAGCTTTCTTT. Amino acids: CASSLTDGRAFF.

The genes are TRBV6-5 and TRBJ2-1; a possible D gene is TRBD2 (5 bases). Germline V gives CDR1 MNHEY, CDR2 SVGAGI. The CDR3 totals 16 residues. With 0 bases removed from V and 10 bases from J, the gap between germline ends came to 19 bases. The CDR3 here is CASSYSNRPRRREQFF. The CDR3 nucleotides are TGTGCCAGCAGTTACTCGAACAGACCCCGGCGGAGGGAGCAGTTCTTC.

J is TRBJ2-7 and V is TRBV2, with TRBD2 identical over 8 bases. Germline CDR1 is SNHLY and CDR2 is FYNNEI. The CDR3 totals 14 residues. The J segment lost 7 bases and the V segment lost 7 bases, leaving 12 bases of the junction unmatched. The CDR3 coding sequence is TGTGCCAGCACGCCGGGACTAGTCTCGAGTGAGCAGTACTTC. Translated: CASTPGLVSSEQYF.

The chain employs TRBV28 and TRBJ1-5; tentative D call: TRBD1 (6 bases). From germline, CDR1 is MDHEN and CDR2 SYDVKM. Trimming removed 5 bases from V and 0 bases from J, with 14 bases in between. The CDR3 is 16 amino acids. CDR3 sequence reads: CASSPTGRSSNQPQHF. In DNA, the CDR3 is TGTGCCAGCAGTCCAACAGGGCGCTCTAGCAATCAGCCCCAGCATTTT.

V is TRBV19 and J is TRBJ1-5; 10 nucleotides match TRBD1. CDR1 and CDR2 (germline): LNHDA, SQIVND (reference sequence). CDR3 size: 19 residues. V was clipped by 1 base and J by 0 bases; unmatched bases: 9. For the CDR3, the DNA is TGTGCCAGTAGTATAGTCCGGACAGGGGGTTTCCATAGCAATCAGCCCCAGCATTTT. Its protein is CASSIVRTGGFHSNQPQHF.

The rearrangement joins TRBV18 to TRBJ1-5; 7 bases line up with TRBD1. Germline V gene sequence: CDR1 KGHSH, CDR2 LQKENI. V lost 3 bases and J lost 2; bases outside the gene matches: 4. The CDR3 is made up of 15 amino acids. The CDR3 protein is CASSPGQPGNQPQHF. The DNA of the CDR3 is TGTGCCAGCTCACCGGGACAGCCGGGCAATCAGCCCCAGCATTTT.

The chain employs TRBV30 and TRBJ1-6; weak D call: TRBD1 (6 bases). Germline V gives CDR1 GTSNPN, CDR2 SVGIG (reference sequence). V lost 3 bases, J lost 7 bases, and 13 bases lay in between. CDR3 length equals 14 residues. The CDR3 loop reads CAWRGDRPNSPLHF. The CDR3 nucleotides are TGTGCCTGGAGGGGAGACAGGCCAAATTCACCCCTCCACTTT. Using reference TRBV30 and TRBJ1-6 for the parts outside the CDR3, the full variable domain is SQTIHQWPATLVQPVGSPLSLECTVEGTSNPNLYWYRQAAGRGLQLLFYSVGIGQISSEVPQNLSASRPQDRQFILSSKKLLLSDSGFYLCAWRGDRPNSPLHFGNGTRLTVT.

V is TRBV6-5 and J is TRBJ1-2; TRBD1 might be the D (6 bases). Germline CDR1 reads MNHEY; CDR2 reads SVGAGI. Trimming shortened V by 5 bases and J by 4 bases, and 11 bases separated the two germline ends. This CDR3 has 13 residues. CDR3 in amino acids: CASSLQGGYGYTF. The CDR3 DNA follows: TGTGCCAGCAGTCTACAGGGTGGCTATGGCTACACCTTC.

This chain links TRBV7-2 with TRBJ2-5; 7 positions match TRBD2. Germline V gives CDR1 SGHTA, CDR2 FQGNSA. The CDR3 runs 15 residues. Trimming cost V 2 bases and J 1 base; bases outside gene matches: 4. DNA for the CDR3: TGTGCCAGCAGCTTAATATGGGGGGGCCAAGAGACCCAGTACTTC. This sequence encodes CASSLIWGGQETQYF.

The CDR3 DNA follows: TGCAGCGTTGAAGCCGAGGGACAGGGGATTGACACTGAAGCTTTCTTT. This sequence encodes CSVEAEGQGIDTEAFF. J is TRBJ1-1 and V is TRBV29-1; 10 bases match TRBD1. The CDR3 runs to 16 residues. Germline V gene lookup returns CDR1 SQVTM and CDR2 ANQGSEA. V dropped 1 base and J dropped 3; count of bases not matched to a gene: 8. Full variable domain (remainder filled in from reference TRBV29-1 and TRBJ1-1): SAVISQKPSRDICQRGTSLTIQCQVDSQVTMMFWYRQQPGQSLTLIATANQGSEATYESGFVIDKFPISRPNLTFSTLTVSNMSPEDSSIYLCSVEAEGQGIDTEAFFGQGTRLTVV.

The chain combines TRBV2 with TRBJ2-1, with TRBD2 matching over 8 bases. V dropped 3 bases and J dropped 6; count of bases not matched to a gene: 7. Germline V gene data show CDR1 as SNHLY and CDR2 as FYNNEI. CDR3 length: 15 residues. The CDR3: CASSEGTRGVNEQFF. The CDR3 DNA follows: TGTGCCAGCAGTGAGGGGACTAGGGGGGTCAATGAGCAGTTCTTC.